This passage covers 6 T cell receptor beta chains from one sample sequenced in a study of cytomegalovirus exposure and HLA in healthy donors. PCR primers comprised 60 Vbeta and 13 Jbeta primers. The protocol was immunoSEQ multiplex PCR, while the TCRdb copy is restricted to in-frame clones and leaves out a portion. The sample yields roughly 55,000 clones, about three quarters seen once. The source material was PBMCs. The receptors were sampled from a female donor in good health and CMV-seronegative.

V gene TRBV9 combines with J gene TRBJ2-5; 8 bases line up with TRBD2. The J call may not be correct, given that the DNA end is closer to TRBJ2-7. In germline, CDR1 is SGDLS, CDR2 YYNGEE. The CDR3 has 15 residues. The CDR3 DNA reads TGTGCCAGCAGCGTAGCCGGCGGGGGGCCCTACGAGCAGTACTTC. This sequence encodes CASSVAGGGPYEQYF.

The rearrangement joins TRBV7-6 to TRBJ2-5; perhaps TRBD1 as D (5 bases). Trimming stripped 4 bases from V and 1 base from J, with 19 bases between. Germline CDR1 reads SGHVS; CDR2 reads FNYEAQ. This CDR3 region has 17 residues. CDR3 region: CASSSTMGQEPQETQYF. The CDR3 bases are TGTGCCAGCAGCTCTACGATGGGGCAGGAGCCCCAAGAGACCCAGTACTTC. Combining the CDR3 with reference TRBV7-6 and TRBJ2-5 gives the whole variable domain GAGVSQSPRYKVTKRGQDVALRCDPISGHVSLYWYRQALGQGPEFLTYFNYEAQQDKSGLPNDRFSAERPEGSISTLTIQRTEQRDSAMYRCASSSTMGQEPQETQYFGPGTRLLVL.

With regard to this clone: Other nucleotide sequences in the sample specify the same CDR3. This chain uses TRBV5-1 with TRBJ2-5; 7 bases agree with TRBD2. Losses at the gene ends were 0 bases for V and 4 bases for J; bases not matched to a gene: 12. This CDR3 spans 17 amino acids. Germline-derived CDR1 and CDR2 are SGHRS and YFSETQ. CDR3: CASSLEPRGASGETQYF. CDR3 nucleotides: TGCGCCAGCAGCTTGGAACCTCGTGGGGCTAGCGGAGAGACCCAGTACTTC.

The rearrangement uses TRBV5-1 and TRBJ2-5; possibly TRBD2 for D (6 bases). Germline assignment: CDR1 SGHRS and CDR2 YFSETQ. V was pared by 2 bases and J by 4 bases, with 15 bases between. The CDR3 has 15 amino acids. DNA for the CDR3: TGCGCCAGCAGCTTCCGGGGTTCGGGAGTAGAGACCCAGTACTTC. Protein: CASSFRGSGVETQYF.

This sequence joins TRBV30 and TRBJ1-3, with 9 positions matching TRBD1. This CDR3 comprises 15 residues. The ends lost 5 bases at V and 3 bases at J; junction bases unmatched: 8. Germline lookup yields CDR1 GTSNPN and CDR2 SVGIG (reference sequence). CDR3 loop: CAWYRDRVIGNTIYF. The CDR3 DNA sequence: TGTGCCTGGTACCGGGACAGGGTCATTGGAAACACCATATATTTT.

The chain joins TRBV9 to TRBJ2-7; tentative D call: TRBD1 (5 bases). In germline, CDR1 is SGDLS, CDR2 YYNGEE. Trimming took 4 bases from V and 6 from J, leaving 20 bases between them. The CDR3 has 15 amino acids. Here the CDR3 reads CASSPGDGAIIEQYF. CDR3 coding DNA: TGTGCCAGCAGCCCCGGCGATGGGGCTATTATCGAGCAGTACTTC.